The clone carrying this TCR beta chain showed up just a few times. Its antigen remains unidentified. 5'RACE, which relied on constant-segment primers, yielded TCR alpha and TCR beta cDNA libraries carrying sample barcodes and UMIs. TCRdb redid the calling of the 5' RACE reads with MiXCR, one entry per CDR3 protein. The sample holds approximately 500,000 distinct CDR3 sequences, 20% to 25% seen once. These data come from a study of T-cell memory formation after mild COVID-19. The study's findings and limits: Confirmation was lacking for SARS-CoV-2 specificity of second-wave clones that peaked on day 37. Later expanders leaned CD4+, whereas clones that contracted between day 15 and 85 were balanced CD4/CD8.

This CDR3 spans 12 amino acids. Germline values: CDR1 SGHDN, CDR2 FVKESK. V lost 6 bases and J lost 9, with 12 bases in between. Sequencing used PBMCs or a T cell subset sorted from them (not recorded which). This TCR derives from an adult woman who had mild COVID-19 (a few samples of this study predate the infection). Cell type and time point are not known. The chain employs TRBV14 and TRBJ2-1; no clear D. The CDR3 loop reads CASSAVGREQFF. The CDR3 region has the DNA TGTGCCAGCAGTGCCGTTGGGCGTGAGCAGTTCTTC.